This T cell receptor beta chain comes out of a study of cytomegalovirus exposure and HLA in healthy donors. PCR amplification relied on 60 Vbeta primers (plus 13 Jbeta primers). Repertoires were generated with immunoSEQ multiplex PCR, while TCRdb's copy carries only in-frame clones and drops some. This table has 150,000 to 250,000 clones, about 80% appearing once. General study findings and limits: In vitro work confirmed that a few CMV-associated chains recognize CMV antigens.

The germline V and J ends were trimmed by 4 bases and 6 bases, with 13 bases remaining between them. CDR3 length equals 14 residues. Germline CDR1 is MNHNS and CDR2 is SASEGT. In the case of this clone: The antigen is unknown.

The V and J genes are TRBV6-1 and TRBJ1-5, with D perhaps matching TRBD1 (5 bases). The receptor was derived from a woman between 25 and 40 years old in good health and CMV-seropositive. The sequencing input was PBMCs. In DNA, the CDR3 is TGTGCCAGCAGTGGCTCGACAGTTGCTCAGCCCCAGCATTTT. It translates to CASSGSTVAQPQHF.